This T cell receptor (beta chain) was recovered during a study of Ad26.COV2.S vaccination and SARS-CoV-2 variants. The treatment was: around 19 received Ad26.COV2.S at low or high dose, single or two shots; 5 received placebo; per-sample allocation not given. Sampling was performed 63 days after the first vaccine or placebo injection. This adult donor, from Boston, was 18-55 years old. Ad26 vector vaccine expressed Wuhan-strain SARS-CoV-2 spike. As for this clone: Its specificity is unknown.

Assay: immunoSEQ multiplex PCR; the TCRdb copy retains only in-frame clones and omits some. The sample carries 350,000 to 450,000 clones, around 87% recorded once. Findings of the study overall: Recipients of vaccine and of placebo showed similar breadth of their non-spike TCR repertoires.

Deletions cut 9 bases from V and 1 base from J, with 6 bases between. Germline V gene lookup returns CDR1 LGHDT and CDR2 YNNKEL (reference sequence). The CDR3 is 11 amino acids. The chain employs TRBV3-1 (or the pseudogene TRBV3-2) and TRBJ1-1; the D gene is possibly TRBD1 (5 bases). This receptor was taken from a person aged 18 to 59 who received the Ad26.COV2.S COVID-19 vaccine or a placebo. Source: peripheral blood, taken in a trial of Ad26.COV2.S vaccine versus placebo. The CDR3 nucleotides read TGTGCCAGTGGACAGAACACTGAAGCTTTCTTT. This sequence encodes CASGQNTEAFF.